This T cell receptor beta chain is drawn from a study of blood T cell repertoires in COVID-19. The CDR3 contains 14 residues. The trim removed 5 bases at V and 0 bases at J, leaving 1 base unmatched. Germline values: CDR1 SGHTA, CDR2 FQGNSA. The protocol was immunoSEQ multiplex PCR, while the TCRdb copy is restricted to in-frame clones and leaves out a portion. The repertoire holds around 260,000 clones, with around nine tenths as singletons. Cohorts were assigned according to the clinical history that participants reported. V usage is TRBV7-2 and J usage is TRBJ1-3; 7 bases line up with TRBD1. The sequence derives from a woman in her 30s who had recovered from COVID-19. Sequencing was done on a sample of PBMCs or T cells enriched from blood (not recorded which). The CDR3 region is CASSPGGSGNTIYF. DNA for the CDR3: TGTGCCAGCAGCCCAGGGGGCTCTGGAAACACCATATATTTT.